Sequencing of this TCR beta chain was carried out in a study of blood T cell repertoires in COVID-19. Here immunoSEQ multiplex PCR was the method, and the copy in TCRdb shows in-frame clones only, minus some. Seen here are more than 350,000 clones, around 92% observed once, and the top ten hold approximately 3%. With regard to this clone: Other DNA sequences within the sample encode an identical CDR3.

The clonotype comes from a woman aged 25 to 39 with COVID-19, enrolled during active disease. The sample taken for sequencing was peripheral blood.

CDR3 region: CASRRTGSSYNEQFF. CDR3 DNA sequence: TGTGCCAGCAGAAGGACAGGGAGCTCCTACAATGAGCAGTTCTTC. The chain uses TRBV6-5 and TRBJ2-1, with 8 bases identical to TRBD1. This CDR3 has 15 residues. The V and J ends lost 6 bases and 0 bases, in that order; junction bases with no gene match: 4. Germline V gives CDR1 MNHEY, CDR2 SVGAGI.